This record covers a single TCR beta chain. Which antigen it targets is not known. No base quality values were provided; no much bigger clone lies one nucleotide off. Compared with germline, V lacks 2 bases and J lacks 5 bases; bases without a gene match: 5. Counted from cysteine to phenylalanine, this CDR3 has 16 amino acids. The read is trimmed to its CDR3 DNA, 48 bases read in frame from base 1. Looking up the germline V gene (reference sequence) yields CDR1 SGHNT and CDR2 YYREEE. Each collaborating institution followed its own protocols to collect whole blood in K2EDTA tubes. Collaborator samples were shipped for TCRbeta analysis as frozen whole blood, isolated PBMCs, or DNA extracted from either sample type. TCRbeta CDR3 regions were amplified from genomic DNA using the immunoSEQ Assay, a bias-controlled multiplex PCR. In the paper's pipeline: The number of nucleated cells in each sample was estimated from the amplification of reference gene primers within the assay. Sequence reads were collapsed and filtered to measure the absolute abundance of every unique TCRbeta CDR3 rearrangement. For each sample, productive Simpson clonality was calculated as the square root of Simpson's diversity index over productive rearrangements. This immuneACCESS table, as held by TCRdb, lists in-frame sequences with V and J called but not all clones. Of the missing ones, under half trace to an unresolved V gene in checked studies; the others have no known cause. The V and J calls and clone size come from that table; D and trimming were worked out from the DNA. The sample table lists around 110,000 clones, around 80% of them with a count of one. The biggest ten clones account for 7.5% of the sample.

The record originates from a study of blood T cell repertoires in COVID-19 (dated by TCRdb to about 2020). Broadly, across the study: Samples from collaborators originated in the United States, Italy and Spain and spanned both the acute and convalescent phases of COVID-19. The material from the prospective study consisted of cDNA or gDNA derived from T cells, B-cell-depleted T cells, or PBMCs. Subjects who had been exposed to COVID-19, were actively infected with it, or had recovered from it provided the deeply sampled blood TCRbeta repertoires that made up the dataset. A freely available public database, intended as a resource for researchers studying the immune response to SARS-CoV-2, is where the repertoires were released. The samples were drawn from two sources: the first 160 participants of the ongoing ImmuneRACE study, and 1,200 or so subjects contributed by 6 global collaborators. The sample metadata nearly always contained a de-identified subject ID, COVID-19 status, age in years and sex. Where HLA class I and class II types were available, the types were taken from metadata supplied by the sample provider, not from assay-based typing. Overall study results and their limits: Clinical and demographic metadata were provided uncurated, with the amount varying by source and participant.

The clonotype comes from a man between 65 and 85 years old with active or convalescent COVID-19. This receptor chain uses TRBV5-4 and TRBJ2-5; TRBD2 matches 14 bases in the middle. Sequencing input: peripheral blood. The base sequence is TGTGCCAGCAGCTTAAGACTAGCGGGAGGGCTTGAGACCCAGTACTTC. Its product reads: CASSLRLAGGLETQYF.